A selection of T cell receptor beta chains follows, all from one sample in a study of cytomegalovirus exposure and HLA in healthy donors. Some clones are missing from TCRdb's copy, which holds only in-frame ones; the method was immunoSEQ multiplex PCR. The sample includes about 190,000 clones, approximately 86% of them seen just once. Material for sequencing was PBMCs. The receptors were sampled from a boy younger than 10 in good health and CMV-seronegative. CDR3s include the opening cysteine and the closing phenylalanine or tryptophan. A D gene is named only where the DNA matches it firmly. Part of the rows lack a size; the others show once, few, many or a class for expanded clones.

j_call d_call clone_size v_call cdr3_nt cdr3_aa
TRBJ2-1 . . TRBV5-4 TGTGCCAGCAGCTTGGGTGGGGAGAACAATGAGCAGTTCTTC CASSLGGENNEQFF
TRBJ1-4 . . TRBV6-5 TGTGCCACCTCTAAGGATGAAGGGGGTGAAAAACTGTTTTTT CATSKDEGGEKLFF
TRBJ2-2 TRBD2 . TRBV11-2 TGTGCCAGCAGTTTTCGGACTAGCGGGGACGGGGAGCTGTTTTTT CASSFRTSGDGELFF
TRBJ2-1 TRBD2 . TRBV19 TGTGCCAGTAGTATAGCTCCCCTAAGCGGGGGGTCGGACAATGAGCAGTTCTTC CASSIAPLSGGSDNEQFF
TRBJ1-1 . . TRBV6-1 TGTGCCAGCGTCTTTTCAGGTGAAGCTTTCTTT CASVFSGEAFF
TRBJ2-5 . . TRBV6-5 TGTGCCAGCACCCCCGGCCCACCAGGGACCCAGTACTTC CASTPGPPGTQYF
TRBJ2-1 . . TRBV27 TGTGCCAGCAGTTTATCGTCCCCGGTCTTCAGGGCGGGAAACTACAATGAGCAGTTCTTC CASSLSSPVFRAGNYNEQFF
TRBJ1-2 . few TRBV2 TGTGCCAGCAATAAGGGGTATCTATCGGACTATGGCTACACCTTC CASNKGYLSDYGYTF
TRBJ1-6 . . TRBV9 TGTGCCAGCTCGGTGGGCAGCTCCTATAATTCACCCCTCCACTTT CASSVGSSYNSPLHF
TRBJ1-1 . . TRBV9 TGTGCCAGCAGCGACAGCGGGGGGAACACTGAAGCTTTCTTT CASSDSGGNTEAFF
TRBJ1-6 TRBD1 . TRBV19 TGTGCCAGTAGCCTTAAGGACAGGGGGAATTCACCCCTCCACTTT CASSLKDRGNSPLHF
TRBJ2-1 . . TRBV6-5 TGTGCCAGCAGTTGGGGGGGGCAGCAGTTCTTC CASSWGGQQFF
TRBJ1-3 . . TRBV6-5 TGTGCCAGCAAACAGGACGCTGGAAACACCATATATTTT CASKQDAGNTIYF
TRBJ2-3 TRBD2 . TRBV27 TGTGCCAGCAGTTTATTACCGGGAGGACCCACAGATACGCAGTATTTT CASSLLPGGPTDTQYF
TRBJ1-2 TRBD1 . TRBV6-5 TGTGCCAGCAGAAGGGGACAGACCACCTATGGCTACACCTTC CASRRGQTTYGYTF
TRBJ1-1 . . TRBV6-5 TGTGCCAGCAGTGATGGTGGCAACACTGAAGCTTTCTTT CASSDGGNTEAFF
TRBJ2-1 TRBD1 . TRBV19 TGTGCCAGGGGAATGACAGGGGGATACAATGAGCAGTTCTTC CARGMTGGYNEQFF
TRBJ2-2 . . TRBV28 TGTGCCAGCAGGGCTCTAGCCCCGAACACCGGGGAGCTGTTTTTT CASRALAPNTGELFF
TRBJ2-2 TRBD2 once TRBV19 TGTGCCAGTACTAAAGCGGGAGGACCCGGGGAGCTGTTTTTT CASTKAGGPGELFF
TRBJ2-1 . . TRBV5-1 TGCGCCAGCAGCTTGGGGTGGTCGGGAGATGAGCAGTTCTTC CASSLGWSGDEQFF
TRBJ2-1 TRBD2 . TRBV15 TGTGCCACCAGCAGAGTTGGGCTAGCGGGAGATGAGCAGTTCTTC CATSRVGLAGDEQFF
TRBJ2-5 . . TRBV7-9 TGTGCCAGCAGCCGGCCCGGCGCGTCGGGAACCCAGTACTTC CASSRPGASGTQYF
TRBJ1-3 TRBD1 . TRBV6-6 TGTGCCAGCAGTTTTAAGGGACAGGGGTTCGGCACCATATATTTT CASSFKGQGFGTIYF